Below, 13 T cell receptor beta chains from the same sample are listed, as sequenced in a study of T cells in Graves' hyperthyroidism and ophthalmopathy. RNA transcripts were the template for amplifying TCR beta CDR3 regions. First-round RT-PCR targeting the TCR CDR3 was performed with the HTBI primer set. TCRdb analysed the multiplex PCR reads with MiXCR anew, one entry per CDR3 protein. Among approximately 740,000 distinct CDR3 sequences listed, 14% were seen once. The specimen was blood. The source is a woman aged 18-29 years with Graves' hyperthyroidism.

This clonotype has only a few counts. The rearrangement links TRBV20-1 to TRBJ2-3, with 10 bases fitting TRBD2. Germline CDR1 reads DFQATT; CDR2 reads SNEGSKA (reference sequence). V gave up 5 bases and J gave up 2 bases; unmatched junction bases: 7. The CDR3 has 15 residues. In DNA, the CDR3 is TGCAGTGCTTCGAGTCTAGCGGGAGACACAGATACGCAGTATTTT. This codes for CSASSLAGDTDTQYF.

Ten or more counts support this clonotype. The chain carries TRBV12-3 or TRBV12-4 and TRBJ2-5; TRBD2 might be the D (6 bases). The CDR3 is 14 amino acids. Trimming left V 4 bases short and J 2 bases short, with 11 bases between. In DNA form, the CDR3 reads TGTGCCAGCAGTTCTGGGGACTGGCAAGAGACCCAGTACTTC. Translated, it gives CASSSGDWQETQYF.

This clonotype was seen only a few times. The chain is built from TRBV6-6 and TRBJ2-1; 9 bases agree with TRBD2. V dropped 2 bases and J dropped 3; count of bases not matched to a gene: 14. The CDR3 is 19 residues long. Germline CDR1 and CDR2: MNHNY and SVGAGI (reference sequence). The CDR3 loop reads CASSYGPSGISGFYNEQFF. CDR3 DNA sequence: TGTGCCAGCAGTTACGGGCCTAGCGGGATCTCGGGGTTCTACAATGAGCAGTTCTTC.

The rearrangement links TRBV27 to TRBJ2-2; 7 bases are shared with TRBD2. The CDR3 contains 15 residues. J lost 3 bases, V lost 4 bases, and 5 bases had no gene match. Germline-derived CDR1 and CDR2 are MNHEY and SMNVEV (reference sequence). CDR3 sequence reads: CASSSGRVDTGELFF. Written as DNA, the CDR3 is TGTGCCAGCAGTTCAGGGAGGGTGGACACCGGGGAGCTGTTTTTT.

This clonotype was detected ten times or more. The chain carries TRBV18 and TRBJ2-7; possible D gene TRBD1, 5 bases. CDR3 length equals 15 residues. The V and J ends lost 4 bases and 5 bases respectively, with 18 bases between them. Germline V CDR1 and CDR2: KGHSH, LQKENI. This chain's CDR3 is CASSLMDKGQNEQYF. The CDR3 DNA follows: TGTGCCAGCTCACTTATGGACAAGGGGCAGAACGAGCAGTACTTC.

Only a few counts were recorded for this clonotype. The chain links TRBV6-1 to TRBJ2-3; TRBD2 might be the D (6 bases). CDR3 length equals 16 residues. CDR1 and CDR2 from the germline V gene are MNHNS and SASEGT. V shed 6 bases and J shed 2 bases, with 18 bases lying between them. The DNA of the CDR3 is TGTGCCAGCAGGAACGGGCTGGCGGGATCCACAGATACGCAGTATTTT. This encodes CASRNGLAGSTDTQYF.

This clonotype was found many times. The V call is TRBV12-3 or TRBV12-4, the J call TRBJ1-1; TRBD1 matches 7 bases. V lost 3 bases and J lost 1; bases outside the gene matches: 14. The CDR3 loop spans 18 amino acids. Written as DNA, the CDR3 is TGTGCCAGCAGTTTTCGGTTGGCGTCAGGGGGTTGGAACACTGAAGCTTTCTTT. The encoded protein is CASSFRLASGGWNTEAFF.

This clonotype has at least ten counts. The V gene is TRBV6-1, the J gene TRBJ1-1; a possible D gene is TRBD1 (6 bases). V was cut by 7 bases and J by 4 bases, with 16 bases left in between. The CDR3 has 14 residues. Per the germline V gene, CDR1 is MNHNS and CDR2 is SASEGT. This CDR3 reads CASTPQQGSTEAFF. CDR3 sequence (DNA): TGTGCCAGCACCCCACAACAGGGAAGCACTGAAGCTTTCTTT.

In its sample, this clonotype was seen many times. The V gene is TRBV13, the J gene TRBJ1-5; D might be TRBD1 (5 bases). Germline CDR1 PRHDT, CDR2 FYEKMQ (reference sequence). The CDR3 sequence is 14 residues long. V lost 2 bases, J lost 7 bases, and 12 bases lay in between. The CDR3 region has the DNA TGTGCCAGCAGCTTACGGGGTTGGGGCCAGCCCCAGCATTTT. It codes for CASSLRGWGQPQHF.

At least ten counts were recorded for this clonotype. The genes are TRBV2 and TRBJ2-3; 9 bases are a match to TRBD2. Germline CDR1 SNHLY, CDR2 FYNNEI. The CDR3 totals 17 residues. J was trimmed by 3 bases and V by 2 bases; bases with no gene match: 9. The CDR3 is CASSEMSSSGSTDTQYF. CDR3 DNA sequence: TGTGCCAGCAGTGAAATGTCTAGTAGCGGGAGTACAGATACGCAGTATTTT.

This chain connects TRBV5-1 to TRBJ1-1, with D tentatively TRBD1 (6 bases). The germline V gene encodes CDR1 SGHRS and CDR2 YFSETQ. CDR3 length: 15 residues. The germline V and J ends were trimmed by 5 bases and 6 bases, with 20 bases remaining between them. The CDR3 region is CASRFRGGEGPEAFF. The DNA of the CDR3 is TGCGCCAGCAGGTTCCGAGGGGGTGAGGGCCCTGAAGCTTTCTTT.

The chain joins TRBV30 to TRBJ2-6; 8 bases agree with TRBD1. Germline trimming cut 2 bases from V and 4 bases from J; bases unmatched to any gene: 10. The V gene's germline CDR1 is GTSNPN and CDR2 SVGIG (reference sequence). The CDR3 has 17 residues. CDR3 sequence (DNA): TGTGCCTGGAGTATAGGGCAGGGGGCGCCAGGGGCCAACGTCCTGACTTTC. This gives the protein CAWSIGQGAPGANVLTF.

The rearrangement uses TRBV29-1 and TRBJ2-3; a weak D match, TRBD2 (5 bases). There are 9 residues in the CDR3. Between the trimmed V and J ends, which lost 6 bases and 8 bases, there was a span of 6 bases. The germline V gene encodes CDR1 SQVTM and CDR2 ANQGSEA. The CDR3 sequence: CSVGGTQYF. The CDR3 DNA follows: TGCAGCGTCGGAGGTACGCAGTATTTT.